Following are 29 T cell receptor beta chains from one sample sequenced in a study of vaccination and CD4 T cells after COVID-19. The treatment here: roughly 11-day PBMC culture with coronavirus spike peptide pools or control peptides (ViraFEST assay). These receptors have no known antigen. Cultured CD4+ T-cell DNA underwent Oncomine TCR Beta short-read sequencing. MiXCR was run by TCRdb on the PCR reads, yielding one entry per CDR3 protein. The sample contains about 20,000 distinct CDR3 sequences, 40% to 45% of which appear only once. Sequenced material: CD4+ T cells from blood, cultured in vitro, taken before SARS-CoV-2 vaccination. All receptors come from a human donor who received a COVID-19 vaccine.

The chain carries TRBV5-1 and TRBJ1-6; no clear D. Germline values: CDR1 SGHRS, CDR2 YFSETQ. The CDR3 length is 13 residues. Trimming cost V 4 bases and J 6 bases, with 8 bases left between them. CDR3 loop: CASSRDLNSPLHF. In nucleotides, the CDR3 is TGCGCCAGCAGCCGGGATCTTAATTCACCCCTCCACTTT.

This clonotype appeared a single time. The chain carries TRBV25-1 and TRBJ1-4; 7 nucleotides agree with TRBD1. Germline V lookup: CDR1 MGHDK, CDR2 SYGVNS. The V gene end was trimmed by 2 bases and the J gene end by 10 bases; junction bases not matched to a gene: 10. The CDR3 runs 15 residues. CDR3 coding DNA: TGTGCCAGCAGTGAACCGGGACAGTCAAAGGGAAAACTGTTTTTT. Residues: CASSEPGQSKGKLFF.

Of note for this clonotype: The germline gene is not matched at one end of the junction; a read error may be the cause. CDR3 loop: CASSPQLSQWLAGGQEIQYF. The CDR3 DNA reads as TGCGCCAGCAGCCCACAACTCTCACAATGGTTAGCGGGGGGCCAAGAGATCCAGTACTTC. The rearrangement links TRBV5-1 to TRBJ2-5, with TRBD2 matching over 10 bases. CDR3 length: 20 residues. Germline V CDR1 and CDR2: SGHRS, YFSETQ.

This clonotype has more than one count but fewer than ten. The chain has TRBV7-6 and TRBJ2-3; unclear D gene. The ends were cut back, 5 bases at V and 2 bases at J, with 20 bases in the middle. This CDR3 is 17 amino acids long. CDR1 SGHVS and CDR2 FNYEAQ come from the germline V gene. In DNA, the CDR3 is TGTGCCAGCAGCCTCAGAAGATGGGGATTAAACACAGATACGCAGTATTTT. Translation gives CASSLRRWGLNTDTQYF.

This clonotype was counted between two and nine times. The gene calls are TRBV24-1 and TRBJ1-2, with TRBD1 identical over 8 bases. Germline-derived CDR1 and CDR2 are KGHDR and SFDVKD. The CDR3 is 13 residues long. V was clipped by 9 bases and J by 6 bases; unmatched bases: 8. CDR3 DNA: TGTGCCACCTCGGACAGGGAAAGAAATGGCTACACCTTC. It encodes CATSDRERNGYTF.

This clonotype was counted a few times. J is TRBJ2-7 and V is TRBV20-1; D call uncertain. The CDR3 is made up of 12 amino acids. The V and J ends lost 6 bases and 4 bases respectively, with 13 bases between them. The germline gives CDR1 DFQATT, CDR2 SNEGSKA (reference sequence). The CDR3 nucleotides are TGCAGTGCCCTAGATGGAGATTACGAGCAGTACTTC. Its protein product is CSALDGDYEQYF.

This clonotype turned up a few times. CDR3 nucleotides: TGTGCCAGCAGTCGTGGACAGGGGACGGAGACCCAGTACTTC. The encoded protein is CASSRGQGTETQYF. The chain joins TRBV6-1 to TRBJ2-5, with 9 bases fitting TRBD1. Germline values: CDR1 MNHNS, CDR2 SASEGT. CDR3 length: 14 residues. After removal of 5 bases from V and 5 bases from J, the junction contained 6 bases not matched to a gene.

The rearrangement uses TRBV6-1 and TRBJ1-2; perhaps TRBD1 as D (6 bases). Trimming removed 2 bases at V and 0 bases at J, with 19 bases between. CDR1 and CDR2 from the germline V gene are MNHNS and SASEGT. The CDR3 loop spans 18 amino acids. The CDR3 loop reads CASSEPIQGHVANYGYTF. As DNA, the CDR3 is TGTGCCAGCAGTGAACCCATCCAGGGGCACGTAGCTAACTATGGCTACACCTTC.

This clonotype came up a few times. The V call is TRBV10-3, the J call TRBJ1-2; D is unclear. The CDR3 has 14 amino acids. Trimming removed 2 bases from V and 1 base from J, with 8 bases in between. Looked up from germline, CDR1 is ENHRY and CDR2 is SYGVKD. CDR3 protein: CAISEGIYNYGYTF. The CDR3 DNA reads as TGTGCCATCAGTGAGGGGATATATAACTATGGCTACACCTTC.

CDR3 bases: TGCAGTGCTGCCGTGGACAGGGGGCGTTTCGAGACCCAGTACTTC. Translating it yields CSAAVDRGRFETQYF. The chain combines TRBV20-1 with TRBJ2-5, with TRBD1 identical over 11 bases. The V gene end was trimmed by 5 bases and the J gene end by 5 bases; junction bases not matched to a gene: 10. The CDR3 runs to 15 residues. Germline values: CDR1 DFQATT, CDR2 SNEGSKA (reference sequence).

This chain links TRBV7-9 with TRBJ1-1; D possibly corresponds to TRBD1 (6 bases). The germline CDR1 and CDR2 sequences are SEHNR and FQNEAQ (reference sequence). The CDR3 covers 12 residues. Deletions cut 8 bases from V and 4 bases from J, with 11 bases between. The CDR3, as DNA: TGTGCCAGCGAAATAGGGGGCACTGAAGCTTTCTTT. Translated, it gives CASEIGGTEAFF.

The chain has TRBV5-1 and TRBJ1-1, with 7 bases aligning to TRBD1. The CDR3 spans 15 residues. Germline CDR1 SGHRS, CDR2 YFSETQ. J gave up 3 bases and V 0 bases, and 5 bases lay outside the gene matches. DNA for the CDR3: TGCGCCAGCAGCTTGGTAGGGGGCAGGGACACTGAAGCTTTCTTT. It is translated as CASSLVGGRDTEAFF.

The CDR3 DNA sequence: TGTGCCAGCAGTTCCCCCACTAGCGGGAGAAACAATGAGCAGTTCTTC. Residues: CASSSPTSGRNNEQFF. The chain combines TRBV27 with TRBJ2-1; 11 nucleotides align to TRBD2. Germline values: CDR1 MNHEY, CDR2 SMNVEV (reference sequence). The CDR3 spans 16 residues. Losses at the gene ends were 4 bases for V and 5 bases for J; bases not matched to a gene: 7.

This rearrangement joins TRBV19 to TRBJ1-3; D gene uncertain. V was cut by 7 bases and J by 0 bases, with 10 bases left in between. There are 14 residues in the CDR3. Germline V lookup: CDR1 LNHDA, CDR2 SQIVND (reference sequence). CDR3 nucleotide sequence: TGTGCCAGTACCTCGACGTCCTCTGGAAACACCATATATTTT. Translated, it gives CASTSTSSGNTIYF.

This clonotype was counted between two and nine times. The chain carries TRBV2 and TRBJ1-6, with TRBD1 matching 7 bases. CDR3 length equals 14 residues. CDR1 and CDR2 from the germline V gene are SNHLY and FYNNEI. V lost 6 bases and J lost 10; bases outside the gene matches: 9. The CDR3 is CASRDRTEKSPLHF. The CDR3 DNA sequence: TGTGCCAGCAGGGACAGGACAGAGAAATCACCCCTCCACTTT. The full variable domain, its missing parts supplied by reference TRBV2 and TRBJ1-6, is EPEVTQTPSHQVTQMGQEVILRCVPISNHLYFYWYRQILGQKVEFLVSFYNNEISEKSEIFDDQFSVERPDGSNFTLKIRSTKLEDSAMYFCASRDRTEKSPLHFGNGTRLTVT.

The chain is built from TRBV14 and TRBJ1-6, with unresolved D. This CDR3 contains 18 residues. Trimming took 4 bases from V and 0 from J, leaving 16 bases between them. CDR1 and CDR2 from the germline V gene are SGHDN and FVKESK. The CDR3 DNA follows: TGTGCCAGCAGCCGCCGGCCGATCCGGAGCTCCTATAATTCACCCCTCCACTTT. Protein sequence: CASSRRPIRSSYNSPLHF.

The rearrangement uses TRBV6-4 and TRBJ2-2; TRBD1 might be the D (5 bases). V dropped 5 bases and J dropped 6 bases, with 13 bases sitting between them. Germline V gene lookup returns CDR1 MRHNA and CDR2 SNTAGT. The CDR3 has 14 amino acids. CDR3 in amino acids: CASSRDRRAGELFF. The CDR3 bases are TGTGCCAGCAGTCGTGACAGAAGGGCCGGGGAGCTGTTTTTT.

This clonotype was detected a few times. The chain joins TRBV30 to TRBJ1-1; D gene uncertain. Trimming pared 4 bases from V and 6 bases from J, leaving 21 bases between. This CDR3 comprises 15 residues. CDR1 is GTSNPN, CDR2 SVGIG, per germline (reference sequence). The CDR3 DNA reads TGTGCCTGGACACGGTCCGTAAACCCGGGCTCTGAAGCTTTCTTT. This codes for CAWTRSVNPGSEAFF.

The V call is TRBV18, the J call TRBJ1-6, with 7 nucleotides matching TRBD1. The germline gives CDR1 KGHSH, CDR2 LQKENI. This CDR3 contains 13 residues. The trim removed 5 bases at V and 7 bases at J, leaving 2 bases unmatched. CDR3 DNA sequence: TGTGCCAGCTCAGGGACAGACAATTCACCCCTCCACTTT. Protein sequence: CASSGTDNSPLHF.

The chain is built from TRBV5-8 and TRBJ2-3, with D tentatively TRBD2 (5 bases). In germline, CDR1 is SGHTS, CDR2 YDEGEE. The CDR3 has 14 amino acids. Trimming left V 0 bases short and J 6 bases short, with 11 bases between. The chain's CDR3 is CASSLDYKRDTQYF. In nucleotides, the CDR3 is TGTGCCAGCAGCTTGGATTACAAGCGGGATACGCAGTATTTT.

The table lists this clonotype with a few counts. The chain links TRBV15 to TRBJ2-2; D ambiguous. Per germline, CDR1 LNHNV and CDR2 YYDKDF (reference sequence). The CDR3 consists of 17 residues. V was clipped by 0 bases and J by 0 bases, with 11 bases between them. CDR3 amino acids: CATSRDLTTANTGELFF. CDR3 in DNA: TGTGCCACCAGCAGAGACTTAACTACTGCGAACACCGGGGAGCTGTTTTTT.

The V and J genes are TRBV12-3 or TRBV12-4 and TRBJ1-1; tentatively, D is TRBD1 (5 bases). V lost 7 bases to trimming and J lost 3 bases, with 15 bases between them. The CDR3 is 14 amino acids. The CDR3 loop is CASNTDRGYTEAFF. Here the CDR3 DNA reads TGTGCCAGCAACACTGATAGGGGATACACTGAAGCTTTCTTT.

A few counts support this clonotype. V is TRBV6-5 and J is TRBJ1-5; D possibly corresponds to TRBD1 (5 bases). This CDR3 spans 14 amino acids. The V gene lost 4 bases and the J gene lost 4 bases, with 11 bases spanning the gap. The germline gives CDR1 MNHEY, CDR2 SVGAGI. The CDR3 loop reads CASSSTDFNQPQHF. CDR3 in DNA: TGTGCCAGCAGTTCGACAGATTTTAATCAGCCCCAGCATTTT.

The V gene is TRBV21-1, the J gene TRBJ1-2; the D call TRBD1 from the table was never checked on the DNA. TRBV21-1 has pseudogene status. The CDR3 runs 16 residues. For the CDR3, the DNA is TGTGCCAGCAGCCCGCCGGGACAGGGGGCCCTGGATGGCTACACCTTC. Its translation: CASSPPGQGALDGYTF.

The V call is TRBV5-4, the J call TRBJ1-2; 8 bases line up with TRBD1. The CDR3 extends over 15 amino acids. With 4 bases clipped from V and 4 bases from J, the junction kept 9 bases outside the gene matches. Germline lookup yields CDR1 SGHNT and CDR2 YYREEE (reference sequence). The CDR3 spells CASSPRDRPIYGYTF. In nucleotides, the CDR3 is TGTGCCAGCAGCCCCCGGGACAGGCCGATCTATGGCTACACCTTC.

Regarding this clonotype: The junction shows a germline mismatch at one end, possibly a read error. V usage is TRBV2 and J usage is TRBJ2-7; D gene unclear. Looked up from germline, CDR1 is SNHLY and CDR2 is FYNNEI. The CDR3 sequence is 18 residues long. The CDR3 DNA sequence: TGTGCCAGCAGCGAAGCGCAGATTCTTCAGCGCAGTATCTACGAGCAGTACTTC. Encoded protein: CASSEAQILQRSIYEQYF.

This rearrangement joins TRBV5-1 to TRBJ1-1, with 7 bases matching TRBD1. J gave up 5 bases and V 0 bases, and 1 base lay outside the gene matches. The CDR3 extends over 13 amino acids. Germline CDR1 SGHRS, CDR2 YFSETQ. The CDR3 nucleotides are TGCGCCAGCAGCTTGGTCAGGGGGACTGAAGCTTTCTTT. Translating it yields CASSLVRGTEAFF.

This clonotype was detected only a few times. The rearrangement joins TRBV6-1 to TRBJ1-4, with D tentatively TRBD1 (6 bases). V dropped 5 bases and J dropped 7 bases, with 17 bases sitting between them. CDR3 length: 15 amino acids. In germline, CDR1 is MNHNS, CDR2 SASEGT. CDR3 coding DNA: TGTGCCAGCAGTCCCCTTCAGGGGAGCGGTGAAAAACTGTTTTTT. It translates to CASSPLQGSGEKLFF.

The chain carries TRBV30 and TRBJ2-5; TRBD2 matches 7 bases. With V trimmed by 3 bases and J by 0 bases, 10 bases remained unmatched. The CDR3 covers 16 residues. Germline assignment: CDR1 GTSNPN and CDR2 SVGIG (reference sequence). In nucleotides, the CDR3 is TGTGCCTGGAGGAACCGGGACTACGATTACCAAGAGACCCAGTACTTC. Encoded protein: CAWRNRDYDYQETQYF.